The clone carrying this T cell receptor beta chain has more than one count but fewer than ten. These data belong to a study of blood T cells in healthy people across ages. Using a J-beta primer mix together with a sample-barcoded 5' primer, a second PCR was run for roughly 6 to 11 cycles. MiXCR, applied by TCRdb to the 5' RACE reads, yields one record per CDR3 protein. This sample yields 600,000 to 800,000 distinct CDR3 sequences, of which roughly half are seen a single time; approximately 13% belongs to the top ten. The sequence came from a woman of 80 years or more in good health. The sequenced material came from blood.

The DNA of the CDR3 is TGCGCCAGCAGCTGGGGGATCTCTGGGGAGCAGTACTTC. Translation: CASSWGISGEQYF. The chain combines TRBV5-1 with TRBJ2-7, with D perhaps TRBD1 or TRBD2 (5 bases each). The CDR3 runs to 13 residues. CDR1 SGHRS and CDR2 YFSETQ come from the germline V gene. The V gene lost 3 bases and the J gene lost 7 bases, with 14 bases spanning the gap.